Each of the 15 T cell receptor beta chains below was sequenced from the same sample in a study of blood T cell repertoires in COVID-19 (dated by TCRdb to the early 2020s). Library creation used the immunoSEQ multiplex PCR assay. TCRdb's version of the immuneACCESS table is confined to in-frame rearrangements and falls short of the full clone set. An unresolved V gene accounts for under half of the shortfall where checked; the remainder is of unknown origin. The sample yields about 74,000 clones; approximately 81% were counted once. Roughly 9.2% of the sample is held by the ten biggest clonotypes. The sequencing input was peripheral blood. The source of these receptors is a man aged 50 to 59 with active COVID-19.

The gene calls are TRBV7-9 and TRBJ1-1; no clear D. Trimming took off 4 bases at V and 8 bases at J, with 5 bases between the two ends. Germline lookup yields CDR1 SEHNR and CDR2 FQNEAQ (reference sequence). The CDR3 extends over 10 amino acids. The CDR3, as DNA: TGTGCCAGCAGCTCAGTAGAAGCTTTCTTT. The encoded protein is CASSSVEAFF.

The rearrangement uses TRBV2 and TRBJ1-2; D unresolved. Looked up from germline, CDR1 is SNHLY and CDR2 is FYNNEI. This CDR3 region has 14 residues. V lost 5 bases to trimming and J lost 6 bases, with 16 bases between them. CDR3 nucleotides: TGTGCCAGCAGTTTAGACGGGGAAGCAAATGGCTACACCTTC. It codes for CASSLDGEANGYTF.

The V and J genes are TRBV2 and TRBJ2-1; weak D call: TRBD2 (6 bases). V lost 2 bases, J lost 2 bases, and 10 bases lay in between. CDR3 length: 15 residues. Per germline, CDR1 SNHLY and CDR2 FYNNEI. CDR3 region: CASSESGRAYNEQFF. In DNA, the CDR3 is TGTGCCAGCAGTGAATCCGGGAGAGCCTACAATGAGCAGTTCTTC.

This chain joins TRBV30 and TRBJ2-5; 9 bases agree with TRBD2. The CDR3 is 18 amino acids. In germline, CDR1 is GTSNPN, CDR2 SVGIG (reference sequence). V was pared by 0 bases and J by 2 bases, with 13 bases of the junction left unmatched. CDR3 sequence: CAWSVPRGGLILQETQYF. The CDR3, as DNA: TGTGCCTGGAGTGTACCGCGGGGGGGCCTGATTTTACAAGAGACCCAGTACTTC.

The CDR3 DNA reads TGTGCCAGCAGTTCGACAGGGTGGGGCAATCAGCCCCAGCATTTT. Encoded protein: CASSSTGWGNQPQHF. This chain uses TRBV6-6 with TRBJ1-5; 7 positions agree with TRBD1. V shed 4 bases and J 2 bases; nucleotides not matched to a gene: 5. The CDR3 is 15 residues long. CDR1 and CDR2 (germline): MNHNY, SVGAGI (reference sequence).

This clone was recorded once. V usage is TRBV4-1 and J usage is TRBJ1-4, with TRBD1 matching over 7 bases. This CDR3 is 15 amino acids long. The V segment lost 3 bases and the J segment 3 bases; nucleotides outside the gene matches: 4. Germline CDR1 and CDR2: MGHRA and YSYEKL. In nucleotides, the CDR3 is TGCGCCAGCAGCCAGACCGGGACAGCTAATGAAAAACTGTTTTTT. Encoded protein: CASSQTGTANEKLFF.

The CDR3 nucleotides read TGTGCCAGCAGTTACTCCGGGGGGGGCTCCTACAATGAGCAGTTCTTC. Translated: CASSYSGGGSYNEQFF. The rearrangement links TRBV6-5 to TRBJ2-1; 8 bases agree with TRBD2. The CDR3 has 16 amino acids. CDR1 MNHEY and CDR2 SVGAGI come from the germline V gene. The J segment lost 0 bases and the V segment lost 0 bases, leaving 1 base of the junction unmatched.

The CDR3 spells CASTFPNTEAFF. The CDR3, as DNA: TGTGCCAGCACTTTCCCGAACACTGAAGCTTTCTTT. The chain couples TRBV2 to TRBJ1-1; D not certain. Trimming stripped 7 bases from V and 1 base from J, with 7 bases between. Per the germline V gene, CDR1 is SNHLY and CDR2 is FYNNEI. The CDR3 contains 12 residues.

This chain uses TRBV11-2 with TRBJ1-2; perhaps TRBD1 as D (6 bases). The germline gives CDR1 SGHAT, CDR2 FQNNGV. Between the trimmed V and J ends, which lost 2 bases and 4 bases, there was a span of 20 bases. The CDR3 runs 17 residues. CDR3 protein: CASSLTTGPVSSYGYTF. In DNA form, the CDR3 reads TGTGCCAGCAGCTTAACAACAGGGCCGGTCTCTAGCTATGGCTACACCTTC.

This clone was seen once. The chain has TRBV5-1 and TRBJ2-7; no clear D gene. The CDR3 sequence is 14 residues long. CDR1 is SGHRS, CDR2 YFSETQ, per germline. Trimming removed 3 bases from V and 0 bases from J, with 10 bases in between. In DNA form, the CDR3 reads TGCGCCAGCAGCTCAGGCAGTTCCTCCTACGAGCAGTACTTC. It encodes CASSSGSSSYEQYF.

The chain's CDR3 is CASSPRQGKGGGYTF. Written as DNA, the CDR3 is TGTGCCAGCAGCCCCCGACAGGGGAAAGGTGGTGGCTACACCTTC. This chain links TRBV5-4 with TRBJ1-2; 8 nucleotides align to TRBD1. The junction had 12 bases not matched to a gene; V was cut back by 4 bases and J by 7 bases. The CDR3 is 15 amino acids. Germline V gene data show CDR1 as SGHNT and CDR2 as YYREEE (reference sequence).

The V and J genes are TRBV19 and TRBJ1-1; D is undetermined. Trimming took off 8 bases at V and 0 bases at J, with 10 bases between the two ends. CDR1 is LNHDA, CDR2 SQIVND, per germline (reference sequence). CDR3 length: 13 residues. CDR3 in amino acids: CASFPGMNTEAFF. The CDR3 bases are TGTGCCAGTTTTCCAGGCATGAACACTGAAGCTTTCTTT. The full variable domain, with the rest looked up from reference TRBV19 and TRBJ1-1, is DGGITQSPKYLFRKEGQNVTLSCEQNLNHDAMYWYRQDPGQGLRLIYYSQIVNDFQKGDIAEGYSVSREKKESFPLTVTSAQKNPTAFYLCASFPGMNTEAFFGQGTRLTVV.

The chain employs TRBV29-1 and TRBJ2-1; 8 bases agree with TRBD1. Unmatched junction bases numbered 4, after V lost 7 bases and J lost 8 bases. Looked up from germline, CDR1 is SQVTM and CDR2 is ANQGSEA. The CDR3 has 11 residues. The CDR3 coding sequence is TGCAGCGGGACAGGGTCCGATGAGCAGTTCTTC. Its translation: CSGTGSDEQFF.

This sequence joins TRBV7-2 and TRBJ2-7, with a possible D match to TRBD1 (6 bases). The CDR3 is made up of 14 amino acids. Trimming left V 7 bases short and J 2 bases short, with 15 bases between. The germline V gene has CDR1 SGHTA and CDR2 FQGNSA. CDR3 coding DNA: TGTGCCAGCACCCAGGGGTCAGGGCCCTACGAGCAGTACTTC. Residues: CASTQGSGPYEQYF. Using reference TRBV7-2 and TRBJ2-7 for the parts outside the CDR3, the full variable domain is GAGVSQSPSNKVTEKGKDVELRCDPISGHTALYWYRQSLGQGLEFLIYFQGNSAPDKSGLPSDRFSAERTGGSVSTLTIQRTQQEDSAVYLCASTQGSGPYEQYFGPGTRLTVT.

This chain uses TRBV6-5 with TRBJ1-2, with D perhaps matching TRBD1 (5 bases). This CDR3 spans 13 amino acids. Trimming stripped 7 bases from V and 9 bases from J, with 18 bases between. Germline CDR1 MNHEY, CDR2 SVGAGI. The DNA for the CDR3 is TGTGCCAGCACCCAGATGGCAGGGTATAGCTACACCTTC. Its translation: CASTQMAGYSYTF.